One and the same sample provided the 25 T cell receptor beta chains below, sequenced in a study of blood T cell repertoires in COVID-19. The table came from immunoSEQ multiplex PCR; TCRdb's copy has only in-frame clones and leaves some out. The sample includes 360,000 or so clones, nearly 90% seen only once; the top ten take 1.7%. Material: PBMCs or T cells enriched from blood (not recorded which). The receptors here all came from a woman in her thirties who had recovered from COVID-19.

The chain joins TRBV21-1 to TRBJ2-7; TRBD1 is the table's D call, not checked against the DNA. TRBV21-1 is given as a pseudogene. This CDR3 is built from 16 residues. The CDR3 is CASSKRSMQGVYEQYF. The CDR3 region has the DNA TGTGCCAGCAGTAAAAGAAGCATGCAGGGGGTTTACGAGCAGTACTTC.

This chain joins TRBV29-1 and TRBJ1-1, with a possible D match to TRBD1 (6 bases). Trimming took 4 bases from V and 4 from J, leaving 19 bases between them. The CDR3 covers 15 residues. Germline lookup yields CDR1 SQVTM and CDR2 ANQGSEA. The DNA of the CDR3 is TGCAGCGTTGCAAAGGGGGACGGATATACCACTGAAGCTTTCTTT. It translates to CSVAKGDGYTTEAFF.

The rearrangement uses TRBV6-5 and TRBJ1-3; 7 nucleotides match TRBD1. This CDR3 has 16 residues. Losses at the gene ends were 4 bases for V and 0 bases for J; bases not matched to a gene: 6. Germline CDR1 is MNHEY and CDR2 is SVGAGI. CDR3 sequence (DNA): TGTGCCAGCAGTTCGACAGGGTTGTCCTCTGGAAACACCATATATTTT. Residues: CASSSTGLSSGNTIYF.

The chain uses TRBV27 and TRBJ2-1; 11 positions match TRBD2. J lost 7 bases, V lost 4 bases, and 9 bases had no gene match. The CDR3 runs 16 residues. Germline V lookup: CDR1 MNHEY, CDR2 SMNVEV (reference sequence). The chain's CDR3 is CASSSRTSGGINEQFF. CDR3 bases: TGTGCCAGCAGTTCCCGAACTAGCGGGGGCATTAATGAGCAGTTCTTC.

This clone was observed once. J is TRBJ2-1 and V is TRBV6-5, with D possibly TRBD1 on 6 matching bases. V shed 8 bases and J shed 0 bases, with 14 bases lying between them. Germline values: CDR1 MNHEY, CDR2 SVGAGI. This CDR3 spans 15 amino acids. The CDR3 bases are TGTGCCAGCGGGTGGGGGACAAACTCCTACAATGAGCAGTTCTTC. Its translation: CASGWGTNSYNEQFF.

This rearrangement joins TRBV6-5 to TRBJ2-3; TRBD1 matches 9 bases. CDR1 and CDR2 from the germline V gene are MNHEY and SVGAGI. The CDR3 runs 15 residues. The V segment lost 8 bases and the J segment 6 bases; nucleotides outside the gene matches: 12. Here the CDR3 reads CASAPRTGDVDTQYF. CDR3 bases: TGTGCCAGCGCTCCTAGGACAGGGGATGTGGATACGCAGTATTTT.

This rearrangement joins TRBV24-1 to TRBJ2-1, with D possibly being TRBD2 (5 bases). CDR1 and CDR2 from the germline V gene are KGHDR and SFDVKD. This CDR3 contains 12 residues. The V end lost 4 bases, the J end lost 7 bases, and 7 bases lay between the germline ends. The CDR3 bases are TGTGCCACCAGTGAAGGCGGGAATGAGCAGTTCTTC. Translating gives CATSEGGNEQFF.

This chain connects TRBV6-5 to TRBJ2-7; 8 nucleotides line up with TRBD2. J was trimmed by 3 bases and V by 5 bases; bases with no gene match: 9. Germline CDR1 MNHEY, CDR2 SVGAGI. The CDR3 runs 15 residues. The CDR3 is CASSPRIAGIYEQYF. The CDR3 DNA reads as TGTGCCAGCAGTCCCCGGATAGCGGGAATCTACGAGCAGTACTTC.

The V gene is TRBV9, the J gene TRBJ2-7; D is possibly TRBD2 (5 bases). Germline assignment: CDR1 SGDLS and CDR2 YYNGEE. The CDR3 is 12 amino acids. The V end was cut by 4 bases, the J end by 3 bases, with 8 bases between. CDR3 loop: CASSRRDYEQYF. The DNA of the CDR3 is TGTGCCAGCAGCCGACGGGACTACGAGCAGTACTTC.

V gene TRBV5-6 combines with J gene TRBJ2-7; 10 bases fit TRBD2. The J segment lost 4 bases and the V segment lost 0 bases, leaving 7 bases of the junction unmatched. The germline CDR1 and CDR2 sequences are SGHDT and YYEEEE. The CDR3 runs to 16 residues. This chain's CDR3 is CASSLVPSGGLYEQYF. For the CDR3, the DNA is TGTGCCAGCAGCTTGGTACCTAGCGGGGGCCTTTACGAGCAGTACTTC.

The chain joins TRBV7-9 to TRBJ1-1; maybe TRBD1 (6 bases). The germline V and J ends were trimmed by 5 bases and 4 bases, with 14 bases remaining between them. CDR1 is SEHNR and CDR2 is FQNEAQ in the germline V gene (reference sequence). The CDR3 runs to 14 residues. CDR3 protein: CASSPETGFTEAFF. The CDR3 nucleotides read TGTGCCAGCAGCCCGGAAACAGGGTTCACTGAAGCTTTCTTT.

The gene calls are TRBV4-3 and TRBJ1-5; D gene unclear. V was pared by 0 bases and J by 7 bases, with 16 bases between. The CDR3 covers 16 residues. CDR1 is LGHNA and CDR2 is YSLEER in the germline V gene. In DNA form, the CDR3 reads TGCGCCAGCAGCCAAGATGCCGGAACCACGGGGCAGCCCCAGCATTTT. This translates into CASSQDAGTTGQPQHF.

The chain couples TRBV7-6 to TRBJ2-7; 9 bases align to TRBD2. Germline CDR1 SGHVS, CDR2 FNYEAQ. The CDR3 spans 13 residues. Germline trimming cut 5 bases from V and 7 bases from J; bases unmatched to any gene: 6. The CDR3: CASSPGLAGEQYF. The CDR3 DNA follows: TGTGCCAGCAGCCCGGGACTAGCCGGAGAGCAGTACTTC.

This chain connects TRBV28 to TRBJ1-6; 7 nucleotides agree with TRBD1. Unmatched junction bases numbered 8, after V lost 6 bases and J lost 12 bases. The germline CDR1 and CDR2 sequences are MDHEN and SYDVKM. The CDR3 extends over 13 amino acids. CDR3 bases: TGTGCCAGCAGAGGGACAGTTTTGGGACCCCTCCACTTT. Protein: CASRGTVLGPLHF.

This clone has just one count. This sequence joins TRBV5-6 and TRBJ2-7; 11 bases line up with TRBD2. This CDR3 region has 16 residues. Germline loops: CDR1 SGHDT, CDR2 YYEEEE. V lost 4 bases to trimming and J lost 5 bases; unmatched junction nucleotides: 11. The CDR3 DNA follows: TGTGCCAGCAGCCTACTAGCGGGAGAAAGGGTCGACGAGCAGTACTTC. It translates to CASSLLAGERVDEQYF.

The rearrangement joins TRBV7-9 to TRBJ1-1; TRBD1 aligns across 8 bases. The J segment lost 0 bases and the V segment lost 5 bases, leaving 14 bases of the junction unmatched. Per the germline V gene, CDR1 is SEHNR and CDR2 is FQNEAQ (reference sequence). The CDR3 is 18 amino acids. This CDR3 is CASSTYPGQDDMNTEAFF. CDR3 coding DNA: TGTGCCAGCAGCACATATCCGGGACAGGACGATATGAACACTGAAGCTTTCTTT.

The chain couples TRBV4-1 to TRBJ2-7, with 7 positions matching TRBD1. CDR1 is MGHRA and CDR2 is YSYEKL in the germline V gene. V was pared by 3 bases and J by 6 bases, with 11 bases of the junction left unmatched. The CDR3 consists of 15 residues. The CDR3 coding sequence is TGCGCCAGCAGCCACCTATTTTCCTCAGGGGGCGAGCAGTACTTC. Its protein is CASSHLFSSGGEQYF.

This clone has a single count. The CDR3 DNA reads as TGTGCCAGCAGCATATGGACTAGCGACCTCGAGCAGTACTTC. Protein product: CASSIWTSDLEQYF. The chain couples TRBV7-2 to TRBJ2-7, with 9 positions matching TRBD2. The CDR3 totals 14 residues. Per the germline V gene, CDR1 is SGHTA and CDR2 is FQGNSA. V lost 5 bases, J lost 6 bases, and 8 bases stayed unmatched.

The chain recombines TRBV20-1 with TRBJ1-2; D uncertain. Germline values: CDR1 DFQATT, CDR2 SNEGSKA (reference sequence). CDR3 length equals 11 residues. V lost 6 bases and J 1 base, leaving 6 bases between the germline ends. DNA of the CDR3: TGCAGTGCGCAGTTTAACTATGGCTACACCTTC. It yields the protein CSAQFNYGYTF.

This clone was seen only once. The gene calls are TRBV28 and TRBJ2-2, with D perhaps matching TRBD1 (5 bases). The CDR3 runs 13 residues. The V end lost 8 bases, the J end lost 5 bases, and 12 bases lay between the germline ends. The germline V gene has CDR1 MDHEN and CDR2 SYDVKM. The chain's CDR3 is CASQDAGTGELFF. The CDR3 DNA reads TGTGCCAGCCAAGATGCAGGGACCGGGGAGCTGTTTTTT.

DNA for the CDR3: TGTGCCAGCAGTACACATACAGGGACCAACACTGAAGCTTTCTTT. Translation gives CASSTHTGTNTEAFF. The rearrangement uses TRBV6-5 and TRBJ1-1; D might be TRBD1 (6 bases). Germline CDR1 MNHEY, CDR2 SVGAGI. CDR3 length: 15 amino acids. The ends were cut back, 5 bases at V and 2 bases at J, with 15 bases in the middle.

The chain employs TRBV10-3 and TRBJ2-2; D may be TRBD1 (6 bases). Looked up from germline, CDR1 is ENHRY and CDR2 is SYGVKD. The CDR3 is 16 amino acids. V dropped 6 bases and J dropped 1 base, with 15 bases sitting between them. Here the CDR3 reads CAISGRGGQNTGELFF. The CDR3 region has the DNA TGTGCCATCAGCGGCAGGGGTGGGCAGAACACCGGGGAGCTGTTTTTT.

V and J are TRBV7-3 and TRBJ2-5; 7 bases match TRBD2. V lost 5 bases, J lost 3 bases, and 12 bases stayed unmatched. The CDR3 loop spans 16 amino acids. The germline gives CDR1 SGHTA, CDR2 FQGTGA. CDR3 in amino acids: CASSPHGPSGEETQYF. DNA of the CDR3: TGTGCCAGCAGCCCCCACGGTCCCAGCGGGGAAGAGACCCAGTACTTC.

This clone was counted a single time. The V gene is TRBV30, the J gene TRBJ2-7; the match to TRBD2 covers 7 bases. CDR3 length: 13 amino acids. Per germline, CDR1 GTSNPN and CDR2 SVGIG (reference sequence). V was pared by 3 bases and J by 6 bases, with 8 bases of the junction left unmatched. Here the CDR3 DNA reads TGTGCCTGGAGCGGGAAATGGGAGGGCGAGCAGTACTTC. It yields the protein CAWSGKWEGEQYF.

In this sample, this clone turned up a few times. An end of the junction does not agree with germline; a read error may underlie this. This chain joins TRBV7-3 and TRBJ2-2; a possible D gene is TRBD1 (6 bases). Germline CDR1 is SGHTA and CDR2 is FQGTGA. The length of the CDR3 is 15 residues. CDR3 in DNA: TGTGCCAGCACCTTACAGGGTGGGGTGACCGGGGAGCTGTTTTTT. This gives the protein CASTLQGGVTGELFF.